Following are 24 T cell receptor beta chains from one sample sequenced in a study of T-cell memory formation after mild COVID-19. TCRdb itself ran the 5' RACE reads through MiXCR, one entry per CDR3 protein. Among roughly 120,000 distinct CDR3 sequences listed, 20% to 25% were seen once. Sequenced material: PBMCs or a T cell subset sorted from them (not recorded which). The receptors stem from a man aged 18 to 30 who had mild COVID-19 (a few samples of this study predate the infection). Cell type and time point are not known.

This clonotype was detected a few times. The chain combines TRBV7-6 with TRBJ2-2; 9 positions agree with TRBD1. V lost 2 bases to trimming and J lost 6 bases; unmatched junction nucleotides: 7. The CDR3 runs to 16 residues. The germline gives CDR1 SGHVS, CDR2 FNYEAQ. The CDR3 DNA follows: TGTGCCAGCAGCTTAATCGGGACAGGGCTCCCCGGGGAGCTGTTTTTT. It specifies CASSLIGTGLPGELFF.

This clonotype was detected a few times. The CDR3: CASSRTLAGEYNEQFF. CDR3 sequence (DNA): TGTGCCAGCAGTCGGACCCTAGCGGGGGAGTACAATGAGCAGTTCTTC. The chain is built from TRBV6-6 and TRBJ2-1; 10 nucleotides match TRBD2. The CDR3 is 16 amino acids. Trimming cost V 5 bases and J 4 bases; bases outside gene matches: 8. In germline, CDR1 is MNHNY, CDR2 SVGAGI (reference sequence).

Only a few counts were recorded for this clonotype. This sequence joins TRBV6-1 and TRBJ2-1; the match to TRBD2 covers 9 bases. After removal of 6 bases from V and 2 bases from J, the junction contained 5 bases not matched to a gene. The CDR3 has 15 residues. Germline V CDR1 and CDR2: MNHNS, SASEGT. CDR3 protein: CASRRASGAYNEQFF. CDR3 DNA sequence: TGTGCCAGCAGACGTGCTAGCGGGGCCTACAATGAGCAGTTCTTC.

This clonotype showed up just a few times. The V gene is TRBV10-3, the J gene TRBJ2-3; 9 positions match TRBD1. CDR1 is ENHRY, CDR2 SYGVKD, per germline. The length of the CDR3 is 15 residues. V dropped 3 bases and J dropped 2; count of bases not matched to a gene: 3. The DNA for the CDR3 is TGTGCCATCAGTGAACAGGGGGCCAACACAGATACGCAGTATTTT. Translating it yields CAISEQGANTDTQYF.

This clonotype has a handful of counts. This chain connects TRBV20-1 to TRBJ2-1, with 8 bases matching TRBD1. Germline V CDR1 and CDR2: DFQATT, SNEGSKA (reference sequence). V was clipped by 4 bases and J by 4 bases; unmatched bases: 6. The CDR3 extends over 14 amino acids. CDR3 in DNA: TGCAGTGCTATACCGGGACAGGCATACAATGAGCAGTTCTTC. It specifies CSAIPGQAYNEQFF.

This clonotype turned up a few times. The rearrangement uses TRBV6-6 and TRBJ1-2; D unresolved. Trimming left V 6 bases short and J 1 base short, with 15 bases between. CDR1 and CDR2 from the germline V gene are MNHNY and SVGAGI (reference sequence). The CDR3 runs 15 residues. The CDR3 sequence is CASSEFGSLNYGYTF. For the CDR3, the DNA is TGTGCCAGCAGCGAGTTCGGGAGTCTTAACTATGGCTACACCTTC.

The chain uses TRBV12-3 or TRBV12-4 and TRBJ2-1; 13 positions agree with TRBD2. V shed 5 bases and J 9 bases; nucleotides not matched to a gene: 7. The CDR3 spans 15 residues. DNA for the CDR3: TGTGCCAGCAGTCCCGGACTAGCGGGGGATACTGAGCAGTTCTTC. Protein: CASSPGLAGDTEQFF.

This rearrangement joins TRBV10-3 to TRBJ2-3; D is unresolved. The CDR3 is 16 residues long. V was cut by 0 bases and J by 0 bases, with 10 bases left in between. Germline V CDR1 and CDR2: ENHRY, SYGVKD. The chain's CDR3 is CAISESNSASTDTQYF. In DNA, the CDR3 is TGTGCCATCAGTGAGTCTAACAGCGCTAGCACAGATACGCAGTATTTT.

This clonotype has just a few counts. CDR3 in amino acids: CASSQTGGRTNEKLFF. CDR3 bases: TGTGCCAGCAGCCAAACAGGGGGTCGGACTAATGAAAAACTGTTTTTT. The chain combines TRBV7-9 with TRBJ1-4, with 8 bases that match TRBD1. Germline loops: CDR1 SEHNR, CDR2 FQNEAQ (reference sequence). Germline trimming cut 5 bases from V and 2 bases from J; bases unmatched to any gene: 7. CDR3 length: 16 residues.

This clonotype appeared a few times. J is TRBJ2-1 and V is TRBV28, with 7 positions matching TRBD1. This CDR3 is 14 amino acids long. Germline assignment: CDR1 MDHEN and CDR2 SYDVKM. J gave up 4 bases and V 9 bases, and 9 bases lay outside the gene matches. The CDR3 is CASMDRSIYNEQFF. The CDR3 DNA is TGTGCCAGTATGGACAGGTCGATTTACAATGAGCAGTTCTTC.

The chain joins TRBV7-3 to TRBJ2-3; 7 nucleotides line up with TRBD2. J gave up 2 bases and V 0 bases, and 11 bases lay outside the gene matches. Germline CDR1 SGHTA, CDR2 FQGTGA. CDR3 length: 18 residues. CDR3 nucleotides: TGTGCCAGCAGCTTAACCCCCCGGGAGGACGGCGCCACAGATACGCAGTATTTT. Protein product: CASSLTPREDGATDTQYF.

This clonotype has just a few counts. The V gene is TRBV6-6, the J gene TRBJ2-3, with D tentatively TRBD1 or TRBD2 (5 bases each). From germline, CDR1 is MNHNY and CDR2 SVGAGI (reference sequence). The CDR3 totals 17 residues. Trimming took off 5 bases at V and 1 base at J, with 19 bases between the two ends. This CDR3 is CASSLTAAGTGTDTQYF. CDR3 DNA sequence: TGTGCCAGCAGTCTTACGGCGGCAGGGACGGGCACAGATACGCAGTATTTT.

This clonotype was observed once. The chain links TRBV6-1 to TRBJ1-1; 8 bases are a match to TRBD1. The CDR3 spans 17 residues. With 2 bases clipped from V and 0 bases from J, the junction kept 8 bases outside the gene matches. Germline V gives CDR1 MNHNS, CDR2 SASEGT. In DNA, the CDR3 is TGTGCCAGCAGTGAACGGGGACAGGACCTGCTGAACACTGAAGCTTTCTTT. Its translation: CASSERGQDLLNTEAFF.

The chain links TRBV5-1 to TRBJ2-3; 7 nucleotides agree with TRBD2. The CDR3 is made up of 13 amino acids. Germline V gene lookup returns CDR1 SGHRS and CDR2 YFSETQ. V lost 5 bases, J lost 4 bases, and 4 bases stayed unmatched. The CDR3 here is CASRRAGADTQYF. The CDR3 bases are TGCGCCAGCAGACGGGCGGGGGCAGATACGCAGTATTTT.

In its sample, this clonotype was seen a few times. This chain uses TRBV7-9 with TRBJ2-3; D might be TRBD1 or TRBD2, each matching 5 bases. This CDR3 has 15 amino acids. Germline CDR1 is SEHNR and CDR2 is FQNEAQ (reference sequence). V was pared by 5 bases and J by 2 bases, with 14 bases between. CDR3 sequence reads: CASSEQRGLTDTQYF. Here the CDR3 DNA reads TGTGCCAGCAGCGAGCAACGGGGCCTCACAGATACGCAGTATTTT.

This clonotype was counted only a few times. The rearrangement joins TRBV13 to TRBJ1-1; D is undetermined. V dropped 0 bases and J dropped 0 bases, with 8 bases sitting between them. CDR1 PRHDT and CDR2 FYEKMQ come from the germline V gene (reference sequence). This CDR3 spans 15 amino acids. The CDR3 spells CASSLGRGVNTEAFF. CDR3 nucleotides: TGTGCCAGCAGCTTAGGTAGAGGAGTGAACACTGAAGCTTTCTTT.

A few counts support this clonotype. V and J are TRBV4-3 and TRBJ2-5; tentatively, D is TRBD2 (6 bases). V lost 0 bases, J lost 5 bases, and 19 bases lay in between. The CDR3 runs to 17 residues. Germline loops: CDR1 LGHNA, CDR2 YSLEER. The CDR3 here is CASSQEVGSGPFETQYF. The CDR3 region has the DNA TGCGCCAGCAGCCAAGAAGTCGGTAGCGGCCCCTTTGAGACCCAGTACTTC.

V and J are TRBV20-1 and TRBJ2-6; no clear D gene. The CDR3 extends over 15 amino acids. The germline V gene has CDR1 DFQATT and CDR2 SNEGSKA (reference sequence). Trimming removed 0 bases at V and 1 base at J, with 7 bases between. CDR3 in amino acids: CSARDWVSGANVLTF. CDR3 nucleotide sequence: TGCAGTGCTAGAGACTGGGTTTCTGGGGCCAACGTCCTGACTTTC.

The chain couples TRBV12-3 or TRBV12-4 to TRBJ1-1, with D uncertain. The V end lost 0 bases, the J end lost 3 bases, and 14 bases lay between the germline ends. This CDR3 comprises 16 residues. The CDR3 DNA sequence: TGTGCCAGCAGTTTAGCGCAATCGGGGTTGGACACTGAAGCTTTCTTT. Translation: CASSLAQSGLDTEAFF.

This clonotype has just a few counts. This chain joins TRBV12-3 or TRBV12-4 and TRBJ2-7; D uncertain. The ends were cut back, 3 bases at V and 2 bases at J, with 11 bases in the middle. The CDR3 covers 14 residues. CDR3 amino acids: CASSLGYPAYEQYV. CDR3 in DNA: TGTGCCAGCAGTTTGGGATACCCAGCCTACGAGCAGTACGTC.

This clonotype was counted between two and nine times. This sequence joins TRBV10-3 and TRBJ2-3, with 8 bases aligning to TRBD2. The CDR3 spans 19 residues. CDR1 is ENHRY and CDR2 is SYGVKD in the germline V gene. The junction had 15 bases not matched to a gene; V was cut back by 2 bases and J by 2 bases. The CDR3 DNA follows: TGTGCCATCAGTGAGGAGGCCCGACGCGGGGGGTCTCTCACAGATACGCAGTATTTT. It encodes CAISEEARRGGSLTDTQYF.

The chain uses TRBV7-8 and TRBJ2-1; TRBD2 matches at 8 bases. This CDR3 contains 17 residues. With V trimmed by 4 bases and J by 4 bases, 12 bases remained unmatched. CDR1 SGHVS and CDR2 FQNEAQ come from the germline V gene. CDR3 residues: CASSYMAGGGPYNEQFF. The CDR3 region has the DNA TGTGCCAGCAGCTATATGGCGGGCGGGGGGCCGTACAATGAGCAGTTCTTC.

The chain carries TRBV27 and TRBJ2-2; the match to TRBD2 covers 8 bases. V lost 7 bases and J lost 5; bases outside the gene matches: 6. Germline lookup yields CDR1 MNHEY and CDR2 SMNVEV (reference sequence). There are 14 residues in the CDR3. The CDR3 here is CASTLVAGTGELFF. CDR3 DNA sequence: TGTGCCAGCACCTTGGTAGCGGGGACCGGGGAGCTGTTTTTT.

This chain links TRBV3-1 with TRBJ2-3; 7 bases align to TRBD2. This CDR3 region has 16 residues. Germline V lookup: CDR1 LGHDT, CDR2 YNNKEL (reference sequence). V lost 4 bases, J lost 0 bases, and 7 bases stayed unmatched. CDR3 region: CASSPSRGESTDTQYF. CDR3 coding DNA: TGTGCCAGCAGCCCCTCTCGGGGGGAGAGCACAGATACGCAGTATTTT.